This is a list of T cell receptor beta chains from one sample in a study of T cell repertoires in cytomegalovirus infection. Each CDR3 protein gets one entry after TCRdb re-called the reads with MiXCR. Here the sample spans fewer than 1,000,000 distinct CDR3 sequences, 25% to 40% being singletons. Their antigens remain unidentified. This specimen was cultured CD8+ T cells from PBMCs, taken from culture after CMV antigen stimulation. Receptors were obtained from a human donor in good health (CMV status not recorded). Some clones in this sample may be carry-over from other donors' samples. The conserved cysteine and the conserved F or W are not part of the CDR3 here.

v_gene	j_gene	CDR3aa
TRBV6-1	TRBJ1-5	ASRPGIHREYSNQPQH
TRBV7-8	TRBJ1-1	ASSSSAGLVNTEAF
TRBV7-5	TRBJ1-2	ISVPEAWTGGSNYGYT
TRBV28	TRBJ2-1	ASRDLSGGSYNEQF
TRBV2	TRBJ1-2	ASSEAYRIYGYT
TRBV7-8	TRBJ1-2	ASSLVPISNYGYT
TRBV6-6	TRBJ2-1	ASSYSITEFL
TRBV13	TRBJ1-3	ASSFRVNSGNTIY
TRBV7-6	TRBJ2-5	ASSLVVSGAQETQY
TRBV12-3/TRBV12-4	TRBJ2-3	ASSTGAGDTQY
TRBV12-5	TRBJ1-1	ASGLVTGAQGPNTEAF
TRBV6-5	TRBJ2-2	ASSPGQWYTGELF
TRBV12-3/TRBV12-4	TRBJ1-2	ASSLWESGYT
TRBV19	TRBJ2-3	ASSTFYEGSEDTQY
TRBV4-1	TRBJ2-3	ASSQVAAPDTQY
TRBV7-2	TRBJ1-5	ASSFAGSLNQPQH
TRBV7-9	TRBJ1-6	ASSSEGAGAFINSPLH
TRBV7-9	TRBJ1-4	ASSSWQRDNEKLF
TRBV27	TRBJ1-5	ASGGGGDNQPQH
TRBV12-3/TRBV12-4	TRBJ2-1	ASRGPAGEYNEQF
TRBV27	TRBJ2-7	ASSLAKGTYEQY
TRBV6-1	TRBJ1-1	ASRKSGSEAF
TRBV7-9	TRBJ1-2	ASSNGGTYGYT
TRBV20-1	TRBJ2-1	SAITLDEQF
TRBV14	TRBJ2-5	ASSQDRYMVQTQY
TRBV7-6	TRBJ2-1	ASSLAMGSYNEQF
TRBV7-8	TRBJ1-5	ASSDYRGDNQPQH
TRBV3-1	TRBJ2-1	ASSQDSGYYEQF
TRBV7-9	TRBJ2-7	ASSLDRDRGAQSD
TRBV7-2	TRBJ2-1	ASSPGGGPYNEQF
TRBV5-6	TRBJ2-3	ASSFTTPLTDTQY
TRBV12-3/TRBV12-4	TRBJ1-1	AAGDRGTEAF
TRBV3-1	TRBJ2-1	ASSQVVDEQF
TRBV7-2	TRBJ2-5	ASSLGLAGGWETQY
TRBV27	TRBJ1-5	ASSPRDRVRDNQPQH
TRBV5-5	TRBJ1-3	ASSPLTTGRSEWNTIY
TRBV7-6	TRBJ2-3	ASSSWFPLY
TRBV27	TRBJ2-5	ASSPRRRYQETQY
TRBV19	TRBJ2-2	ASSIWETNTGELF
TRBV19	TRBJ1-4	ASLEPPGQGQVGEKLF
TRBV20-1	TRBJ2-5	SAILAPETQY